This passage covers 12 T cell receptor beta chains from one sample sequenced in a study of shared clonotypes between healthy human individuals. Produced via immunoSEQ multiplex PCR; TCRdb's table is partial and in-frame only. The sample lists roughly 500,000 clones; 79% were seen once. Sequenced input: PBMCs. These receptors all stem from a middle-aged woman in good health. Some clones in this sample may be carry-over from other donors' samples.

This sequence joins TRBV18 and TRBJ2-2, with D possibly called TRBD1 or TRBD2 (5 bases each). The CDR3 has 16 amino acids. In germline, CDR1 is KGHSH, CDR2 LQKENI. V was clipped by 3 bases and J by 1 base, with 12 bases between them. The CDR3 sequence is CASSPIGTVNTGELFF. Written as DNA, the CDR3 is TGTGCCAGCTCACCCATAGGGACGGTGAACACCGGGGAGCTGTTTTTT.

The chain couples TRBV5-1 to TRBJ2-5, with D unclear. The CDR3 has 14 amino acids. From germline, CDR1 is SGHRS and CDR2 YFSETQ. The ends were cut back, 0 bases at V and 5 bases at J, with 11 bases in the middle. CDR3 nucleotide sequence: TGCGCCAGCAGCTTGGAACGGGTCCGGGAGACCCAGTACTTC. Translated: CASSLERVRETQYF.

This clone has just a few counts. The rearrangement links TRBV19 to TRBJ1-2; D not resolved. V gave up 6 bases and J gave up 8 bases, with 13 bases separating them. This CDR3 contains 12 residues. Germline CDR1 LNHDA, CDR2 SQIVND (reference sequence). DNA of the CDR3: TGTGCCAGTAGCCCCCCGGGGATCGGCTACACCTTC. This encodes CASSPPGIGYTF.

Written as DNA, the CDR3 is TGTGCCAGCAGCTTAGCAGCAGGAGGGTCCCCGAACACTGAAGCTTTCTTT. It yields the protein CASSLAAGGSPNTEAFF. The chain uses TRBV7-2 and TRBJ1-1; D remains ambiguous. CDR1 and CDR2 (germline): SGHTA, FQGNSA. The CDR3 consists of 17 residues. Trimming shortened V by 0 bases and J by 1 base, and 15 bases separated the two germline ends.

A few counts support this clone. CDR3 sequence (DNA): TGTGCCACCAGCAGACACGGACAGGGGGGTAATCAGCCCCAGCATTTT. Protein sequence: CATSRHGQGGNQPQHF. The chain carries TRBV15 and TRBJ1-5; 10 bases agree with TRBD1. Unmatched junction bases numbered 5, after V lost 2 bases and J lost 4 bases. This CDR3 comprises 16 residues. Germline CDR1 reads LNHNV; CDR2 reads YYDKDF (reference sequence). Looking up the rest from reference TRBV15 and TRBJ1-5 gives the full variable domain: DAMVIQNPRYQVTQFGKPVTLSCSQTLNHNVMYWYQQKSSQAPKLLFHYYDKDFNNEADTPDNFQSRRPNTSFCFLDIRSPGLGDTAMYLCATSRHGQGGNQPQHFGDGTRLSIL.

Remarks on this clone: Other DNA sequences in the sample encode the same CDR3. V is TRBV10-2 and J is TRBJ2-2; TRBD2 matches 9 bases. This CDR3 has 15 amino acids. Per the germline V gene, CDR1 is WSHSY and CDR2 is SAAADI. With 4 bases clipped from V and 7 bases from J, the junction kept 7 bases outside the gene matches. This CDR3 is CASSGAGGANGELFF. The CDR3 DNA is TGCGCCAGCAGTGGCGCGGGAGGGGCGAACGGGGAGCTGTTTTTT.

The chain recombines TRBV7-3 with TRBJ2-2; 11 bases are shared with TRBD1. The CDR3 sequence is 14 residues long. V dropped 6 bases and J dropped 4; count of bases not matched to a gene: 1. Germline V CDR1 and CDR2: SGHTA, FQGTGA. CDR3 nucleotides: TGTGCCAGCAGGGGGACAGGGGGCACCGGGGAGCTGTTTTTT. Its translation: CASRGTGGTGELFF.

Remarks on this clone: The sample carries other DNA sequences with the same CDR3. The chain combines TRBV18 with TRBJ1-2; no clear D gene. V was shortened by 3 bases and J by 0 bases, with 5 bases between the two germline ends. This CDR3 has 13 residues. Germline CDR1 reads KGHSH; CDR2 reads LQKENI. CDR3 nucleotides: TGTGCCAGCTCACCGGAAGCTAACTATGGCTACACCTTC. This codes for CASSPEANYGYTF. The full variable domain, its missing parts supplied by reference TRBV18 and TRBJ1-2, is NAGVMQNPRHLVRRRGQEARLRCSPMKGHSHVYWYRQLPEEGLKFMVYLQKENIIDESGMPKERFSAEFPKEGPSILRIQQVVRGDSAAYFCASSPEANYGYTFGSGTRLTVV.

The chain recombines TRBV27 with TRBJ1-1; D not resolved. There are 13 residues in the CDR3. V was pared by 7 bases and J by 0 bases, with 9 bases between. The germline V gene has CDR1 MNHEY and CDR2 SMNVEV (reference sequence). In DNA, the CDR3 is TGTGCCAGCACTCGGACGGTGAACACTGAAGCTTTCTTT. Its protein is CASTRTVNTEAFF.

The CDR3 sequence is CASSRTGVNSPLHF. The CDR3 nucleotides are TGTGCCAGCAGTCGGACAGGGGTAAATTCACCCCTCCACTTT. The chain uses TRBV28 and TRBJ1-6, with 9 bases that match TRBD1. This CDR3 region has 14 residues. Trimming cost V 5 bases and J 7 bases; bases outside gene matches: 3. Germline values: CDR1 MDHEN, CDR2 SYDVKM. Using reference TRBV28 and TRBJ1-6 for the parts outside the CDR3, the full variable domain is DVKVTQSSRYLVKRTGEKVFLECVQDMDHENMFWYRQDPGLGLRLIYFSYDVKMKEKGDIPEGYSVSREKKERFSLILESASTNQTSMYLCASSRTGVNSPLHFGNGTRLTVT.

This sequence joins TRBV6-5 and TRBJ1-2, with D tentatively TRBD1 (6 bases). There are 15 residues in the CDR3. V was trimmed by 4 bases and J by 0 bases, leaving 12 bases between them. Germline V gene sequence: CDR1 MNHEY, CDR2 SVGAGI. The CDR3: CASSSPGQTNYGYTF. CDR3 DNA sequence: TGTGCCAGCAGTTCCCCAGGACAGACTAACTATGGCTACACCTTC.

This clone came up once. The gene calls are TRBV7-8 and TRBJ1-1, with a possible D match to TRBD1 (6 bases). Germline lookup yields CDR1 SGHVS and CDR2 FQNEAQ. There are 16 residues in the CDR3. Trimming stripped 6 bases from V and 3 bases from J, with 20 bases between. For the CDR3, the DNA is TGTGCCAGCAGTCGCCTCCAGGGGAGCGCACACACTGAAGCTTTCTTT. It codes for CASSRLQGSAHTEAFF.